What follows are 10 T cell receptor beta chains derived from one specimen sequenced in a study of low-dose radiotherapy and immunotherapy resistance in tumors. TRAV and TRBV primers primed cDNA for both TCRalpha and TCRbeta. TCRs were put through 20 to 25 PCR cycles of amplification with Phusion. A constant-region primer and the V-primer adapter served as the primer pair. Via MiXCR, TCRdb re-called the reads, giving one row per CDR3 protein. Counted here are 80,000 to 90,000 distinct CDR3 sequences, roughly a sixth occurring once; the ten biggest clones make up approximately 2.8%. The time point here: before trial treatment. Sequencing used PBMCs, obtained before treatment. The receptors were gathered from a male donor with prostate cancer.

Note on this clonotype: A far larger clone is one base from this, pointing to a likely read error. The chain joins TRBV5-3 to TRBJ1-3; tentatively, D is TRBD1 (6 bases). TRBV5-3 has ORF status, its function being uncertain. CDR3 length equals 15 residues. CDR3 residues: CTSSLAGATGNTIYF. Here the CDR3 DNA reads TGTACCAGCAGCTTGGCAGGGGCTACTGGAAACACCATATATTTT.

This clonotype turned up a few times. The chain is built from TRBV24-1 and TRBJ2-7, with D perhaps given as TRBD1 or TRBD2 (5 bases each). Trimming removed 0 bases at V and 3 bases at J, with 17 bases between. This CDR3 comprises 17 residues. From germline, CDR1 is KGHDR and CDR2 SFDVKD. The CDR3 is CATSDLQDGTGSYEQYF. Written as DNA, the CDR3 is TGTGCCACCAGTGATTTGCAAGACGGGACGGGGAGCTACGAGCAGTACTTC.

This clonotype came up many times. The rearrangement links TRBV29-1 to TRBJ1-5; possibly TRBD1 for D (6 bases). Germline V gene lookup returns CDR1 SQVTM and CDR2 ANQGSEA. The CDR3 is made up of 12 amino acids. V was cut by 6 bases and J by 5 bases, with 11 bases left in between. Here the CDR3 reads CSVREGDQPQHF. The CDR3 DNA is TGCAGCGTAAGGGAGGGGGATCAGCCCCAGCATTTT.

This clonotype was detected many times. V is TRBV18 and J is TRBJ2-1; maybe TRBD1 (6 bases). Trimming took off 3 bases at V and 5 bases at J, with 8 bases between the two ends. The CDR3 is made up of 13 amino acids. Germline lookup yields CDR1 KGHSH and CDR2 LQKENI. Here the CDR3 DNA reads TGTGCCAGCTCACCGGGACACAACAATGAGCAGTTCTTC. Translated: CASSPGHNNEQFF.

The V and J genes are TRBV28 and TRBJ1-2; the match to TRBD1 covers 9 bases. Germline V CDR1 and CDR2: MDHEN, SYDVKM. The V gene end was trimmed by 10 bases and the J gene end by 8 bases; junction bases not matched to a gene: 11. This CDR3 has 13 amino acids. DNA for the CDR3: TGTGCCATTCCGGGACAGGGCTTCGGCGGCTACACCTTC. It yields the protein CAIPGQGFGGYTF.

As concerns this clonotype: A much larger clone sits a single nucleotide away, making a read error possible. This chain connects TRBV7-2 to TRBJ2-5; 15 bases fit TRBD2. The V segment lost 4 bases and the J segment 11 bases; nucleotides outside the gene matches: 11. CDR3 length: 16 residues. Germline values: CDR1 SGHTA, CDR2 FQGNSA. CDR3: CASSSGLAGGFGEQYF. CDR3 DNA sequence: TGTGCCAGCAGCTCCGGACTAGCGGGGGGGTTTGGGGAGCAGTACTTC. Using reference TRBV7-2 and TRBJ2-5 for the parts outside the CDR3, the full variable domain is GAGVSQSPSNKVTEKGKDVELRCDPISGHTALYWYRQSLGQGLEFLIYFQGNSAPDKSGLPSDRFSAERTGGSVSTLTIQRTQQEDSAVYLCASSSGLAGGFGEQYFGPGTRLLVL.

The CDR3 DNA is TGTGCCAGCAGCTTAGACGGGACAGGGGGCGGTGGGAGCAATCAGCCCCAGCATTTT. As protein: CASSLDGTGGGGSNQPQHF. This chain connects TRBV7-8 to TRBJ1-5; 12 bases align to TRBD1. Germline V lookup: CDR1 SGHVS, CDR2 FQNEAQ. This CDR3 is 19 amino acids long. V was pared by 1 base and J by 1 base, with 8 bases of the junction left unmatched.

This clonotype appeared many times. The rearrangement joins TRBV5-1 to TRBJ2-6; no clear D. Germline loops: CDR1 SGHRS, CDR2 YFSETQ. The CDR3 is 13 residues long. Trimming cost V 7 bases and J 1 base, with 6 bases left between them. CDR3 region: CASFESGANVLTF. CDR3 in DNA: TGCGCCAGCTTCGAGTCTGGGGCCAACGTCCTGACTTTC.

This clonotype was counted ten times or more. The rearrangement joins TRBV4-1 to TRBJ1-5; D gene ambiguous. Between the trimmed V and J ends, which lost 1 base and 3 bases, there was a span of 16 bases. Per the germline V gene, CDR1 is MGHRA and CDR2 is YSYEKL. The length of the CDR3 is 17 residues. Here the CDR3 reads CASSQGESRPHNQPQHF. The CDR3 DNA sequence: TGCGCCAGCAGCCAAGGCGAGTCCCGACCCCACAATCAGCCCCAGCATTTT.

On this clonotype itself: This likely stems from a read error, as it lies one base from a far larger clone. This chain joins TRBV6-1 and TRBJ2-3, with 9 nucleotides matching TRBD1. Germline CDR1 is MNHNS and CDR2 is SASEGT. The CDR3 spans 15 residues. Written as DNA, the CDR3 is TGTGCCAGCAGTCTACTGGACAGGGGCACAGATATGCAGTATTTT. Protein sequence: CASSLLDRGTDMQYF.